The 15 T cell receptor beta chains below come from one sample, sequenced in a study of preoperative IRX-2 immunotherapy in early breast cancer (dated by TCRdb to between 2018 and 2021). The treatment or condition tag for this specimen amounts to: preoperative locoregional IRX-2 cytokine immunotherapy. Receptor libraries were prepared by the immunoSEQ multiplex PCR assay. TCRdb carries this immuneACCESS record with in-frame sequences only. Its versions omit some clonotypes, under half of them owing to an unresolved V gene in the studies checked, with the rest unexplained. Present in this sample are 6,500 to 9,500 clones, over 75% of which were seen just once. Together, the top ten hold roughly 17% of the sample. The sequenced sample was tumor tissue, obtained after IRX-2 immunotherapy. The source of these receptors is a human donor with breast cancer.

The chain joins TRBV11-3 to TRBJ1-3; D is undetermined. CDR3 length: 15 amino acids. Germline V lookup: CDR1 SGHNT, CDR2 YENEEA. V was trimmed by 1 base and J by 1 base, leaving 8 bases between them. DNA for the CDR3: TGTGCCAGCAGCTTAGTTGGGCCTTCTGGAAACACCATATATTTT. Its protein product is CASSLVGPSGNTIYF.

The V gene is TRBV19, the J gene TRBJ1-1; no firm D call. This CDR3 is 13 amino acids long. Germline CDR1 reads LNHDA; CDR2 reads SQIVND (reference sequence). Trimming took off 5 bases at V and 1 base at J, with 8 bases between the two ends. CDR3 DNA: TGTGCCAGTAGTTGGACGGGGAACACTGAAGCTTTCTTT. Encoded protein: CASSWTGNTEAFF.

The V and J genes are TRBV14 and TRBJ2-1, with 7 bases aligning to TRBD1. Germline values: CDR1 SGHDN, CDR2 FVKESK. The CDR3 is made up of 16 amino acids. V lost 4 bases to trimming and J lost 7 bases; unmatched junction nucleotides: 13. CDR3 protein: CASSPMTGFDLNEQFF. DNA of the CDR3: TGTGCCAGCAGCCCCATGACAGGGTTCGATTTGAATGAGCAGTTCTTC.

V gene TRBV5-1 combines with J gene TRBJ1-2, with D possibly TRBD1 on 5 matching bases. The germline gives CDR1 SGHRS, CDR2 YFSETQ. The CDR3 has 16 amino acids. V lost 1 base and J 0 bases, leaving 13 bases between the germline ends. The CDR3 DNA follows: TGCGCCAGCAGCTTGAGTCCGCAGGGCTCTAACTATGGCTACACCTTC. The encoded protein is CASSLSPQGSNYGYTF.

The chain carries TRBV7-7 and TRBJ2-1, with TRBD2 matching 12 bases. J lost 7 bases, V lost 5 bases, and 6 bases had no gene match. CDR1 and CDR2 (germline): SSHAT, FNYEAQ (reference sequence). The CDR3 is made up of 15 amino acids. The CDR3 nucleotides read TGTGCCAGCAGCCCGCTTGGGACTAGCGGGAATGAGCAGTTCTTC. Its translation: CASSPLGTSGNEQFF.

This sequence joins TRBV5-1 and TRBJ1-1; D uncertain. V was shortened by 1 base and J by 1 base, with 11 bases between the two germline ends. This CDR3 has 15 amino acids. CDR1 SGHRS and CDR2 YFSETQ come from the germline V gene. The CDR3 reads CASSLFQSGNTEAFF. Written as DNA, the CDR3 is TGCGCCAGCAGCTTGTTTCAAAGCGGGAACACTGAAGCTTTCTTT.

In its sample, this clone was seen a few times. The chain links TRBV6-8 to TRBJ1-6; no firm D call. The germline V gene has CDR1 MNHGY and CDR2 SAAAGT. Trimming cost V 2 bases and J 11 bases, with 7 bases left between them. The CDR3 has 12 amino acids. The CDR3 protein is CASSYRGAPLHF. CDR3 coding DNA: TGTGCCAGCAGTTACCGTGGCGCACCCCTCCACTTT.

The chain is built from TRBV6-8 and TRBJ1-1, with D perhaps matching TRBD1 (6 bases). The germline V gene has CDR1 MNHGY and CDR2 SAAAGT. With 6 bases removed from V and 1 base from J, the gap between germline ends came to 12 bases. The CDR3 has 14 amino acids. Here the CDR3 DNA reads TGTGCCAGCAGAAGGGGGACTCGGAACACTGAAGCTTTCTTT. Protein product: CASRRGTRNTEAFF.

This chain links TRBV6-8 with TRBJ2-2, with D perhaps matching TRBD2 (6 bases). The CDR3 sequence is 18 residues long. Per the germline V gene, CDR1 is MNHGY and CDR2 is SAAAGT. V gave up 5 bases and J gave up 2 bases, with 21 bases separating them. CDR3 sequence (DNA): TGTGCCAGCAGTGCCCGGAGCCTCCAGCGGGTAAACACCGGGGAGCTGTTTTTT. It yields the protein CASSARSLQRVNTGELFF.

The chain employs TRBV19 and TRBJ1-5, with D possibly TRBD1 on 5 matching bases. V shed 10 bases and J shed 0 bases, with 16 bases lying between them. Per the germline V gene, CDR1 is LNHDA and CDR2 is SQIVND (reference sequence). The CDR3 is 15 amino acids. In nucleotides, the CDR3 is TGTGCCACTAAACGGGGCCCTTATAGCAATCAGCCCCAGCATTTT. The encoded protein is CATKRGPYSNQPQHF.

The V gene is TRBV29-1, the J gene TRBJ1-1; 9 bases agree with TRBD1. The CDR3 has 15 amino acids. Losses at the gene ends were 6 bases for V and 5 bases for J; bases not matched to a gene: 13. The V gene's germline CDR1 is SQVTM and CDR2 ANQGSEA. The CDR3 coding sequence is TGCAGCGTCGCTACGGGACAGGGAGAATGGACTGAAGCTTTCTTT. It is translated as CSVATGQGEWTEAFF. The entire variable domain, with the rest obtained from reference TRBV29-1 and TRBJ1-1, is as follows: SAVISQKPSRDICQRGTSLTIQCQVDSQVTMMFWYRQQPGQSLTLIATANQGSEATYESGFVIDKFPISRPNLTFSTLTVSNMSPEDSSIYLCSVATGQGEWTEAFFGQGTRLTVV.

The V call is TRBV28, the J call TRBJ2-7, with a tentative D call TRBD2 (6 bases). Germline V lookup: CDR1 MDHEN, CDR2 SYDVKM. CDR3 size: 15 residues. V lost 4 bases and J 2 bases, leaving 15 bases between the germline ends. CDR3 nucleotides: TGTGCCAGCAGTTCGACTAGTCTTGCTGCCTACGAGCAGTACTTC. It codes for CASSSTSLAAYEQYF.

The chain uses TRBV7-5 and TRBJ1-6. TRBV7-5 is annotated as a pseudogene. This CDR3 region has 16 residues. CDR3 in DNA: TGTGCCAGCAGCTTAGGAGTGGGGTTCCGTGATTCACCCCTCCACTTT. Translated: CASSLGVGFRDSPLHF.

In its sample, this clone was seen a few times. The chain employs TRBV11-3 and TRBJ1-4, with 7 bases matching TRBD1. CDR1 is SGHNT and CDR2 is YENEEA in the germline V gene. The CDR3 has 14 amino acids. With V trimmed by 8 bases and J by 4 bases, 7 bases remained unmatched. The CDR3 loop reads CASGMTGHNEKLFF. CDR3 nucleotide sequence: TGTGCCAGCGGAATGACAGGGCATAATGAAAAACTGTTTTTT.

The table lists this clone with a few counts. The CDR3 protein is CASSSQGRGSEAFF. The CDR3 DNA reads TGTGCCAGCAGTTCTCAGGGGAGGGGTTCTGAAGCTTTCTTT. J is TRBJ1-1 and V is TRBV6-8; the D gene is possibly TRBD1 (6 bases). Between the trimmed V and J ends, which lost 4 bases and 6 bases, there was a span of 15 bases. Germline V lookup: CDR1 MNHGY, CDR2 SAAAGT. The CDR3 has 14 residues.